Listed here are 12 T cell receptor beta chains from one sample, sequenced in a study of shared clonotypes between healthy human individuals. The assay was immunoSEQ multiplex PCR, and TCRdb's table has in-frame clones only and misses some. The data contain 500,000 to 650,000 clones, roughly 79% of them singletons. The sample consisted of PBMCs. The receptors come from a woman between 35 and 50 years old in good health. Some clones in this sample may be carry-over from other donors' samples.

The genes are TRBV5-1 and TRBJ2-1; 12 bases map to TRBD2. The CDR3 length is 17 residues. V was pared by 0 bases and J by 6 bases, with 7 bases of the junction left unmatched. Germline CDR1 and CDR2: SGHRS and YFSETQ. The CDR3 reads CASSLGNLAGGGNEQFF. CDR3 DNA: TGCGCCAGCAGCTTGGGCAACCTAGCGGGAGGGGGCAATGAGCAGTTCTTC.

This clone was seen only a few times. The chain carries TRBV6-5 and TRBJ1-6, with a weak D call TRBD1 (5 bases). Germline CDR1 MNHEY, CDR2 SVGAGI. With 2 bases removed from V and 6 bases from J, the gap between germline ends came to 11 bases. This CDR3 contains 15 residues. CDR3 DNA sequence: TGTGCCAGCAGTTACCAACCGGGGACTAATTCACCCCTCCACTTT. Translation: CASSYQPGTNSPLHF.

This clone was observed a few times. CDR3 sequence: CASSARGDSETQYF. DNA of the CDR3: TGTGCCAGCAGTGCAAGGGGCGACTCAGAGACCCAGTACTTC. The V gene is TRBV2, the J gene TRBJ2-5; D might be TRBD1 (5 bases). The CDR3 length is 14 residues. Trimming pared 4 bases from V and 4 bases from J, leaving 13 bases between. CDR1 SNHLY and CDR2 FYNNEI come from the germline V gene.

The chain joins TRBV7-9 to TRBJ1-5; TRBD1 matches 8 bases. The CDR3 has 14 amino acids. V shed 5 bases, J shed 6 bases, and the junction held 6 bases outside the gene matches. Germline loops: CDR1 SEHNR, CDR2 FQNEAQ (reference sequence). The CDR3 reads CASSPETGAQPQHF. In nucleotides, the CDR3 is TGTGCCAGCAGCCCGGAGACAGGGGCTCAGCCCCAGCATTTT.

This chain links TRBV10-3 with TRBJ2-7; a weak D match, TRBD2 (5 bases). The CDR3 consists of 15 residues. Trimming removed 2 bases at V and 4 bases at J, with 15 bases between. Germline V CDR1 and CDR2: ENHRY, SYGVKD. CDR3 sequence (DNA): TGTGCCATCAGTGAGGACCTAGGAGGCACATACGAGCAGTACTTC. Translating it yields CAISEDLGGTYEQYF.

In this sample, this clone turned up a few times. The chain couples TRBV5-6 to TRBJ1-1; D is uncertain. Germline CDR1 and CDR2: SGHDT and YYEEEE. The CDR3 loop spans 12 amino acids. V was shortened by 4 bases and J by 4 bases, with 8 bases between the two germline ends. The CDR3 protein is CASSRHSTEAFF. CDR3 DNA: TGTGCCAGCAGCAGACACAGCACTGAAGCTTTCTTT.

This chain joins TRBV7-8 and TRBJ2-3, with D possibly TRBD2 on 5 matching bases. The CDR3 totals 11 residues. Per the germline V gene, CDR1 is SGHVS and CDR2 is FQNEAQ. Trimming shortened V by 7 bases and J by 5 bases, and 7 bases separated the two germline ends. CDR3 residues: CASIGVDTQYF. The DNA for the CDR3 is TGTGCCAGCATCGGGGTAGATACGCAGTATTTT. The complete variable domain, with remaining parts taken from reference TRBV7-8 and TRBJ2-3, reads GAGVSQSPRYKVAKRGQDVALRCDPISGHVSLFWYQQALGQGPEFLTYFQNEAQLDKSGLPSDRFFAERPEGSVSTLKIQRTQQEDSAVYLCASIGVDTQYFGPGTRLTVL.

V usage is TRBV5-1 and J usage is TRBJ1-4, with 10 positions matching TRBD1. The CDR3 is 15 amino acids. Per germline, CDR1 SGHRS and CDR2 YFSETQ. The trim removed 4 bases at V and 7 bases at J, leaving 7 bases unmatched. The CDR3: CASSARGQGGEKLFF. The CDR3 DNA sequence: TGCGCCAGCAGCGCCCGCGGACAGGGGGGTGAAAAACTGTTTTTT.

The chain has TRBV15 and TRBJ1-2; D is unclear. The germline V gene has CDR1 LNHNV and CDR2 YYDKDF (reference sequence). V shed 1 base and J shed 2 bases, with 8 bases lying between them. The CDR3 totals 14 residues. The CDR3 DNA reads TGTGCCACCAGCAGAGGGGAACTGAACTATGGCTACACCTTC. Its protein product is CATSRGELNYGYTF.

The V and J genes are TRBV7-9 and TRBJ2-6; D unclear. There are 13 residues in the CDR3. The germline V gene has CDR1 SEHNR and CDR2 FQNEAQ (reference sequence). V dropped 5 bases and J dropped 2 bases, with 4 bases sitting between them. In DNA, the CDR3 is TGTGCCAGCAGCCGGCCTGGGGCCAACGTCCTGACTTTC. Translating gives CASSRPGANVLTF.

V gene TRBV18 combines with J gene TRBJ1-5; 7 bases map to TRBD1. The ends lost 9 bases at V and 5 bases at J; junction bases unmatched: 10. The CDR3 contains 14 residues. Germline V lookup: CDR1 KGHSH, CDR2 LQKENI. For the CDR3, the DNA is TGTGCCAGTTCGACCGGGACAGACTATCAGCCCCAGCATTTT. Translation: CASSTGTDYQPQHF.

The chain carries TRBV5-4 and TRBJ2-7; tentatively, D is TRBD2 (6 bases). Germline V gene lookup returns CDR1 SGHNT and CDR2 YYREEE (reference sequence). There are 15 residues in the CDR3. V was cut by 4 bases and J by 2 bases, with 16 bases left in between. DNA for the CDR3: TGTGCCAGCAGCCCCGGCGGGATTTCTACCTACGAGCAGTACTTC. This translates into CASSPGGISTYEQYF.